This TCR beta chain was sequenced for a study of chemoradiotherapy in HPV16-positive cancers. Overall study: Functional T-cell assays on two HPV16-positive patients' cells defined candidate HPV-specific clones and common TCR motifs.

Generated by immunoSEQ multiplex PCR, the TCRdb table keeps only in-frame clones and is missing some. Of tens of thousands of clones in the sample, approximately 73% were seen once. This clone was seen only a few times. V gave up 3 bases and J gave up 10 bases, with 10 bases separating them. This CDR3 comprises 12 residues. Germline V gives CDR1 KGHSH, CDR2 LQKENI. This sample was gathered from a patient who underwent chemoradiotherapy. This receptor was taken from a human donor with HPV-associated anogenital cancer. The V call is TRBV18, the J call TRBJ2-1; no definite D call. The CDR3 region has the DNA TGTGCCAGCTCACCCCTCGTGGGGGAGCAGTTCTTC. Amino acid sequence: CASSPLVGEQFF.